The T cell receptor (beta chain) under discussion was sequenced for a study of Graves' ophthalmopathy and Graves' hyperthyroidism. Amplifying from RNA transcripts, the study obtained TCR beta CDR3 regions. First-round RT-PCR with HTBI primers preceded a second-round multiplex PCR. TCRdb ran MiXCR on the multiplex PCR reads and lists one entry per CDR3 protein. The table has roughly 300,000 distinct CDR3 sequences, roughly a sixth seen once. Germline loops: CDR1 SEHNR, CDR2 FQNEAQ (reference sequence). V shed 4 bases and J shed 5 bases, with 17 bases lying between them. The CDR3 is 15 amino acids. The authors used Ficoll-Paque density gradient centrifugation to separate PBMCs. The input was roughly 10 ml of fresh peripheral blood. Ten or more counts support this clonotype.

This TCR was sampled from an adult man with Graves' ophthalmopathy. The rearrangement uses TRBV7-9 and TRBJ2-5, with D tentatively TRBD1 (6 bases). The specimen was peripheral blood. CDR3 DNA: TGTGCCAGCAGCTCAACCTCAGGGGTCCCGGAGACCCAGTACTTC. It specifies CASSSTSGVPETQYF.